This T cell receptor beta chain is from a study of T cells expressing NK-cell markers. Overall study findings and caveats: HCMV specificity of expanded NKG2C+ T cell clones remained unclear.

TCRdb re-called the 5' RACE reads and catalogs CDR3 proteins one per entry, DNA excluded. This table lists a few hundred thousand distinct CDR3 sequences. Germline V lookup: CDR1 MNHEY, CDR2 SMNVEV (reference sequence). The CDR3 spans 14 residues. Comment on this clonotype: Its antigen is undetermined.

This chain uses TRBV27 with TRBJ1-2; TCRdb gives TRBD1 as the D gene, but with no DNA this cannot be confirmed. The sequencing sample was made of blood T cells: a sorted CD56 or NKG2C T cell subset, CD4+ or CD8+ T cells, or bulk PBMC T cells (not recorded which). The sequence came from a woman aged 45-65 years in good health. CDR3 sequence: CASRSQTGNYGYTF.